The 27 T cell receptor beta chains below all came from one sample that was sequenced in a study of blood T cell repertoires in COVID-19. The repertoire was sequenced with immunoSEQ multiplex PCR; TCRdb's copy has only in-frame clones and lacks some. The sample consists of 200,000 to 300,000 clones, roughly 88% of them appearing once. Material for sequencing was peripheral blood. Every receptor here comes from a man aged 35 to 55 who had recovered from COVID-19.

This clone was recorded a few times. The gene calls are TRBV19 and TRBJ2-5, with 15 bases identical to TRBD2. The germline V gene has CDR1 LNHDA and CDR2 SQIVND (reference sequence). The V gene end was trimmed by 6 bases and the J gene end by 1 base; junction bases not matched to a gene: 6. CDR3 size: 17 residues. For the CDR3, the DNA is TGTGCCAGTAGCAGGACTAGCGGGGGGGGGTCCCAAGAGACCCAGTACTTC. It translates to CASSRTSGGGSQETQYF. Full variable domain (outside the CDR3, taken from reference TRBV19 and TRBJ2-5): DGGITQSPKYLFRKEGQNVTLSCEQNLNHDAMYWYRQDPGQGLRLIYYSQIVNDFQKGDIAEGYSVSREKKESFPLTVTSAQKNPTAFYLCASSRTSGGGSQETQYFGPGTRLLVL.

V is TRBV27 and J is TRBJ2-7, with 8 bases identical to TRBD2. J was trimmed by 1 base and V by 3 bases; bases with no gene match: 20. CDR3 length: 20 residues. The germline V gene has CDR1 MNHEY and CDR2 SMNVEV (reference sequence). As DNA, the CDR3 is TGTGCCAGCAGTTTTAAGGTACAGGGAGACGGGACTAGTAGTTCCTACGAGCAGTACTTC. Its protein is CASSFKVQGDGTSSSYEQYF.

This rearrangement joins TRBV18 to TRBJ2-1, with a possible D match to TRBD2 (5 bases). Deletions cut 3 bases from V and 6 bases from J, with 21 bases between. This CDR3 spans 17 amino acids. Germline V gene sequence: CDR1 KGHSH, CDR2 LQKENI. In nucleotides, the CDR3 is TGTGCCAGCTCACCTCCTTCCGGGATAGCGATGGGCAATGAGCAGTTCTTC. Translated, it gives CASSPPSGIAMGNEQFF.

V is TRBV6-6 and J is TRBJ1-3; 8 bases agree with TRBD1. The germline V gene encodes CDR1 MNHNY and CDR2 SVGAGI (reference sequence). V was clipped by 6 bases and J by 2 bases; unmatched bases: 6. The CDR3 extends over 15 amino acids. In DNA form, the CDR3 reads TGTGCCAGCAGAATCGGACAGGGACCTGGAAACACCATATATTTT. This codes for CASRIGQGPGNTIYF.

CDR3 residues: CASSPRDRVSYEQYF. The CDR3 nucleotides are TGTGCCAGTAGTCCTCGGGACAGGGTATCCTACGAGCAGTACTTC. The chain couples TRBV19 to TRBJ2-7; 9 bases map to TRBD1. Germline CDR1 is LNHDA and CDR2 is SQIVND (reference sequence). The CDR3 spans 15 residues. J lost 1 base, V lost 5 bases, and 6 bases had no gene match.

V usage is TRBV5-4 and J usage is TRBJ2-2, with D possibly being TRBD1 (6 bases). Germline values: CDR1 SGHNT, CDR2 YYREEE (reference sequence). The V gene lost 6 bases and the J gene lost 5 bases, with 14 bases spanning the gap. This CDR3 is built from 14 residues. The CDR3 loop is CASTPRQETGELFF. CDR3 in DNA: TGTGCCAGCACCCCCAGACAGGAGACCGGGGAGCTGTTTTTT.

The chain couples TRBV7-8 to TRBJ2-2, with a weak D call TRBD2 (6 bases). The V gene lost 1 base and the J gene lost 1 base, with 10 bases spanning the gap. Germline assignment: CDR1 SGHVS and CDR2 FQNEAQ. This CDR3 is 16 amino acids long. The CDR3 region is CASSLVSGGNTGELFF. The CDR3 DNA reads TGTGCCAGCAGCTTAGTTTCCGGGGGGAACACCGGGGAGCTGTTTTTT.

The chain combines TRBV5-1 with TRBJ1-4; a possible D gene is TRBD1 (6 bases). The CDR3 consists of 14 residues. Trimming left V 4 bases short and J 7 bases short, with 14 bases between. From germline, CDR1 is SGHRS and CDR2 YFSETQ. CDR3 coding DNA: TGCGCCAGCAGCCTACAGGGAGGGGGTGAAAAACTGTTTTTT. It encodes CASSLQGGGEKLFF.

This rearrangement joins TRBV7-2 to TRBJ2-5, with 10 positions matching TRBD1. This CDR3 has 16 residues. The junction had 10 bases not matched to a gene; V was cut back by 4 bases and J by 5 bases. Germline assignment: CDR1 SGHTA and CDR2 FQGNSA. CDR3 sequence reads: CASSSPGTGVRETQYF. Written as DNA, the CDR3 is TGTGCCAGCAGCTCGCCGGGGACAGGGGTTCGGGAGACCCAGTACTTC.

The rearrangement joins TRBV7-9 to TRBJ2-7, with D perhaps TRBD2 (6 bases). CDR3 length: 15 residues. V gave up 3 bases and J gave up 3 bases, with 15 bases separating them. Germline V lookup: CDR1 SEHNR, CDR2 FQNEAQ (reference sequence). This chain's CDR3 is CASSLGDLRFYEQYF. Written as DNA, the CDR3 is TGTGCCAGCAGCTTGGGGGACTTAAGGTTCTACGAGCAGTACTTC.

This sequence joins TRBV3-1 (or the pseudogene TRBV3-2) and TRBJ1-1; weak D call: TRBD1 (5 bases). Germline CDR1 is LGHDT and CDR2 is YNNKEL (reference sequence). The V end was cut by 4 bases, the J end by 5 bases, with 23 bases between. The CDR3 spans 17 residues. The DNA for the CDR3 is TGTGCCAGCAGCCTCAAGGGTTGTTGGGGCCGAACGACTGAAGCTTTCTTT. It is translated as CASSLKGCWGRTTEAFF.

The CDR3 reads CASRPGQGRRTEAFF. Written as DNA, the CDR3 is TGTGCCAGCAGGCCAGGACAGGGGAGAAGGACTGAAGCTTTCTTT. The rearrangement uses TRBV2 and TRBJ1-1, with 9 bases fitting TRBD1. The CDR3 sequence is 15 residues long. Germline V gene data show CDR1 as SNHLY and CDR2 as FYNNEI. V lost 6 bases, J lost 5 bases, and 10 bases stayed unmatched.

The chain recombines TRBV6-2 or TRBV6-3 with TRBJ1-1; D perhaps matches TRBD1 (5 bases). The CDR3 is made up of 14 amino acids. The V gene lost 6 bases and the J gene lost 4 bases, with 15 bases spanning the gap. Germline lookup yields CDR1 MNHEY and CDR2 SVGEGT. CDR3 in amino acids: CASSRTGVSTEAFF. The CDR3 nucleotides are TGTGCCAGCAGCCGAACGGGGGTGAGCACTGAAGCTTTCTTT.

The V call is TRBV29-1, the J call TRBJ2-5; 11 bases fit TRBD2. The germline gives CDR1 SQVTM, CDR2 ANQGSEA. J was trimmed by 5 bases and V by 5 bases; bases with no gene match: 7. The CDR3 runs 14 residues. Written as DNA, the CDR3 is TGCAGCGTTTCTAGCGGGGGGCCAGGGGAGACCCAGTACTTC. Protein sequence: CSVSSGGPGETQYF.

The chain employs TRBV7-8 and TRBJ1-1; D not resolved. V lost 2 bases and J lost 4, with 8 bases in between. The CDR3 extends over 13 amino acids. Germline V CDR1 and CDR2: SGHVS, FQNEAQ. The CDR3 bases are TGTGCCAGCAGCTTATCAGGTAGCACTGAAGCTTTCTTT. Translation: CASSLSGSTEAFF.

The chain recombines TRBV7-2 with TRBJ1-2; D is unresolved. Trimming shortened V by 2 bases and J by 8 bases, and 12 bases separated the two germline ends. The CDR3 length is 13 residues. The germline CDR1 and CDR2 sequences are SGHTA and FQGNSA. Here the CDR3 reads CASSLLGERGYTF. The CDR3 nucleotides are TGTGCCAGCAGCTTACTCGGAGAGCGGGGCTACACCTTC. Looking up the rest from reference TRBV7-2 and TRBJ1-2 gives the full variable domain: GAGVSQSPSNKVTEKGKDVELRCDPISGHTALYWYRQSLGQGLEFLIYFQGNSAPDKSGLPSDRFSAERTGGSVSTLTIQRTQQEDSAVYLCASSLLGERGYTFGSGTRLTVV.

This clone was recorded a few times. The chain employs TRBV5-1 and TRBJ2-5, with TRBD1 identical over 7 bases. Germline CDR1 and CDR2: SGHRS and YFSETQ. V lost 0 bases, J lost 4 bases, and 6 bases stayed unmatched. The CDR3 is 15 residues long. The CDR3 sequence: CASSLATGVGETQYF. The CDR3, as DNA: TGCGCCAGCAGCTTGGCTACAGGGGTGGGAGAGACCCAGTACTTC.

This clone appeared a few times. The chain carries TRBV30 and TRBJ2-7; 14 bases match TRBD2. The CDR3 has 20 amino acids. Trimming cost V 2 bases and J 2 bases; bases outside gene matches: 17. Germline-derived CDR1 and CDR2 are GTSNPN and SVGIG (reference sequence). CDR3 loop: CAWSNPPVTSGGDYPYEQYF. The CDR3 coding sequence is TGTGCCTGGAGTAACCCCCCGGTGACTAGCGGGGGGGATTACCCCTACGAGCAGTACTTC. Using reference TRBV30 and TRBJ2-7 for the parts outside the CDR3, the full variable domain is SQTIHQWPATLVQPVGSPLSLECTVEGTSNPNLYWYRQAAGRGLQLLFYSVGIGQISSEVPQNLSASRPQDRQFILSSKKLLLSDSGFYLCAWSNPPVTSGGDYPYEQYFGPGTRLTVT.

This clone was detected ten times or more. This sample also contains other DNA sequences that code for the same CDR3. The chain uses TRBV5-1 and TRBJ2-7; 9 positions agree with TRBD2. Trimming took 1 base from V and 1 from J; bases not matched to a gene: 3. Germline V gene lookup returns CDR1 SGHRS and CDR2 YFSETQ. The CDR3 runs to 15 residues. The CDR3 loop reads CASSLSGGRSYEQYF. Here the CDR3 DNA reads TGCGCCAGCAGCTTGAGCGGGGGGAGGTCCTACGAGCAGTACTTC.

This chain links TRBV7-9 with TRBJ1-2; tentatively, D is TRBD1 (5 bases). V was shortened by 1 base and J by 3 bases, with 12 bases between the two germline ends. The germline gives CDR1 SEHNR, CDR2 FQNEAQ (reference sequence). The CDR3 loop spans 15 amino acids. The CDR3 nucleotides read TGTGCCAGCAGCTTAGGTTGGGGAGGGGACTATGGCTACACCTTC. Translation: CASSLGWGGDYGYTF. Supplemented by reference TRBV7-9 and TRBJ1-2, the full variable domain reads DTGVSQNPRHKITKRGQNVTFRCDPISEHNRLYWYRQTLGQGPEFLTYFQNEAQLEKSRLLSDRFSAERPKGSFSTLEIQRTEQGDSAMYLCASSLGWGGDYGYTFGSGTRLTVV.

This clone was seen once. This chain links TRBV18 with TRBJ2-7, with TRBD1 identical over 7 bases. J lost 2 bases, V lost 4 bases, and 11 bases had no gene match. Germline loops: CDR1 KGHSH, CDR2 LQKENI. The CDR3 totals 16 residues. The CDR3 sequence is CASSRTRQGSPYEQYF. The CDR3 DNA reads TGTGCCAGCTCACGCACCCGACAGGGAAGTCCCTACGAGCAGTACTTC. Filled out from reference TRBV18 and TRBJ2-7, the complete variable domain reads NAGVMQNPRHLVRRRGQEARLRCSPMKGHSHVYWYRQLPEEGLKFMVYLQKENIIDESGMPKERFSAEFPKEGPSILRIQQVVRGDSAAYFCASSRTRQGSPYEQYFGPGTRLTVT.

CDR3 protein: CASMGTGQNTGELFF. The CDR3 bases are TGCGCCAGCATGGGGACAGGGCAAAACACCGGGGAGCTGTTTTTT. The rearrangement joins TRBV5-1 to TRBJ2-2, with 9 nucleotides matching TRBD1. J gave up 2 bases and V 6 bases, and 5 bases lay outside the gene matches. The CDR3 extends over 15 amino acids. The germline CDR1 and CDR2 sequences are SGHRS and YFSETQ.

The V call is TRBV19, the J call TRBJ2-5; D unclear. The CDR3 is 14 residues long. Trimming removed 7 bases at V and 1 base at J, with 13 bases between. Germline CDR1 LNHDA, CDR2 SQIVND (reference sequence). The CDR3 DNA is TGTGCCAGTACTCTAACTTTTGCCCAAGAGACCCAGTACTTC. It translates to CASTLTFAQETQYF.

This clone showed up just a few times. The chain has TRBV10-1 and TRBJ2-2; TRBD1 matches at 7 bases. The CDR3 totals 16 residues. The germline V gene encodes CDR1 WNHNN and CDR2 SYGVQD (reference sequence). Unmatched junction bases numbered 6, after V lost 3 bases and J lost 2 bases. Written as DNA, the CDR3 is TGCGCCAGCAGTGACGCTAGGGGGCGCAACACCGGGGAGCTGTTTTTT. Encoded protein: CASSDARGRNTGELFF.

In this sample, this clone turned up once. As DNA, the CDR3 is TGTGCCTGGAGTGCCTTCGGGTTTACGAGGACTGAAGCTTTCTTT. The encoded protein is CAWSAFGFTRTEAFF. The chain couples TRBV30 to TRBJ1-1; D remains unclear. Germline V lookup: CDR1 GTSNPN, CDR2 SVGIG (reference sequence). V lost 1 base, J lost 5 bases, and 17 bases lay in between. The CDR3 totals 15 residues. Filled out from reference TRBV30 and TRBJ1-1, the complete variable domain reads SQTIHQWPATLVQPVGSPLSLECTVEGTSNPNLYWYRQAAGRGLQLLFYSVGIGQISSEVPQNLSASRPQDRQFILSSKKLLLSDSGFYLCAWSAFGFTRTEAFFGQGTRLTVV.

The chain is built from TRBV4-3 and TRBJ2-7; maybe TRBD1 (5 bases). Germline values: CDR1 LGHNA, CDR2 YSLEER. The length of the CDR3 is 13 residues. The germline V and J ends were trimmed by 1 base and 7 bases, with 11 bases remaining between them. CDR3 protein: CASSQARRTEQYF. In DNA form, the CDR3 reads TGCGCCAGCAGCCAAGCTAGGCGGACAGAGCAGTACTTC.

The rearrangement uses TRBV10-3 and TRBJ2-7, with 12 bases fitting TRBD2. This CDR3 contains 17 residues. Germline CDR1 reads ENHRY; CDR2 reads SYGVKD. V shed 3 bases, J shed 5 bases, and the junction held 11 bases outside the gene matches. CDR3 residues: CAISESVNLAGGDEQYF. DNA for the CDR3: TGTGCCATCAGTGAATCCGTGAACCTAGCGGGAGGGGACGAGCAGTACTTC.